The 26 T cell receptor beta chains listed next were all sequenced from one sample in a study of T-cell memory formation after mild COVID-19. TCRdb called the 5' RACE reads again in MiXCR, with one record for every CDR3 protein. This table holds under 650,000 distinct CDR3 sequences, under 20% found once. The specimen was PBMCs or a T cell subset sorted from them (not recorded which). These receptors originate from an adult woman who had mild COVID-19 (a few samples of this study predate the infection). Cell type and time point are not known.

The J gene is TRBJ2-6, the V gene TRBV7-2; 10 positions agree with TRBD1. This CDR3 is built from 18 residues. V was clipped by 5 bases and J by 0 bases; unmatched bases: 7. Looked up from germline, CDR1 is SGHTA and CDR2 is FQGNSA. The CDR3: CASSVDRDRGSGANVLTF. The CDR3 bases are TGTGCCAGCAGCGTCGACCGGGACAGGGGCTCTGGGGCCAACGTCCTGACTTTC.

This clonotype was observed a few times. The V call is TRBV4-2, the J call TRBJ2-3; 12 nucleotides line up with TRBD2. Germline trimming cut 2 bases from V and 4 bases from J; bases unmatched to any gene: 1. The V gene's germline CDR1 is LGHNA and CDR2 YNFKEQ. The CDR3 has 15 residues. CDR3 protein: CASSQPSGRADTQYF. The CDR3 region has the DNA TGTGCCAGCAGCCAACCTAGCGGGAGGGCAGATACGCAGTATTTT.

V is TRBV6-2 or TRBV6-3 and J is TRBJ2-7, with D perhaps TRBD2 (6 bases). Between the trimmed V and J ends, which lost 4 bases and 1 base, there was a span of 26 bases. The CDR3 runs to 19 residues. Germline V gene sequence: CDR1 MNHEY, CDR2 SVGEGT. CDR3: CASSFSSGLSVGSSYEQYF. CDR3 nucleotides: TGTGCCAGCAGTTTTTCCTCGGGACTTAGCGTGGGGTCTTCCTACGAGCAGTACTTC.

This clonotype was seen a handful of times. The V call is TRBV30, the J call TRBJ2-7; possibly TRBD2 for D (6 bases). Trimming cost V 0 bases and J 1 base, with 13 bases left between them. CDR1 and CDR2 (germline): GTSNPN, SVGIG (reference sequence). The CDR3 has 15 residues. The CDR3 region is CAWSVSGGVSYEQYF. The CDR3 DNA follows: TGTGCCTGGAGTGTATCCGGGGGAGTTTCCTACGAGCAGTACTTC.

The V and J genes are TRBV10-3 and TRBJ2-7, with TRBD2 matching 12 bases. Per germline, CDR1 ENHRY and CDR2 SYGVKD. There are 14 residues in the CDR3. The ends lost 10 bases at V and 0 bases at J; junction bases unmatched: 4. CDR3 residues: CATRTSGNSYEQYF. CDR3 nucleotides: TGTGCCACTCGGACTAGCGGGAACTCCTACGAGCAGTACTTC.

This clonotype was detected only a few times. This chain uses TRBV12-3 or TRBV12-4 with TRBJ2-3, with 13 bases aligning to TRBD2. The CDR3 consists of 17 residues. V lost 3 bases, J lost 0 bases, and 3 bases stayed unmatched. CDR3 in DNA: TGTGCCAGCAGTTTCGGACTAGCGGGGGCTAGCACAGATACGCAGTATTTT. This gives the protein CASSFGLAGASTDTQYF.

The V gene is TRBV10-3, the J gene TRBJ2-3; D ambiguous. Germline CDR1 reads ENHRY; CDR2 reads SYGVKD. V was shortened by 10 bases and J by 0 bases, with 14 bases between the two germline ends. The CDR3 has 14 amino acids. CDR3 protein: CATTSLGSTDTQYF. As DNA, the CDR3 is TGTGCCACAACCTCCTTAGGAAGCACAGATACGCAGTATTTT.

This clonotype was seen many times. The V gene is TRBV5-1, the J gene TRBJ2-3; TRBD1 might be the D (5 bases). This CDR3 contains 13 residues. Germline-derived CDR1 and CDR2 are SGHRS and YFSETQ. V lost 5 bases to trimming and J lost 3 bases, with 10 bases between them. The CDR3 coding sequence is TGCGCCAGCAGACTGACAGTAACAGATACGCAGTATTTT. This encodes CASRLTVTDTQYF. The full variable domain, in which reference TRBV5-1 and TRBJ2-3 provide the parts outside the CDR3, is KAGVTQTPRYLIKTRGQQVTLSCSPISGHRSVSWYQQTPGQGLQFLFEYFSETQRNKGNFPGRFSGRQFSNSRSEMNVSTLELGDSALYLCASRLTVTDTQYFGPGTRLTVL.

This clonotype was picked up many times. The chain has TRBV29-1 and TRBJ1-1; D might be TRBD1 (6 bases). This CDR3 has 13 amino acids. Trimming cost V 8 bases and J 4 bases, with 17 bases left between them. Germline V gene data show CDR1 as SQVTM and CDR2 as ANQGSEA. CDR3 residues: CSLSEGGPTEAFF. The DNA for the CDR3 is TGCAGCCTCTCAGAAGGGGGACCCACTGAAGCTTTCTTT. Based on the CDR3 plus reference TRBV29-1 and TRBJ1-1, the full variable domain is SAVISQKPSRDICQRGTSLTIQCQVDSQVTMMFWYRQQPGQSLTLIATANQGSEATYESGFVIDKFPISRPNLTFSTLTVSNMSPEDSSIYLCSLSEGGPTEAFFGQGTRLTVV.

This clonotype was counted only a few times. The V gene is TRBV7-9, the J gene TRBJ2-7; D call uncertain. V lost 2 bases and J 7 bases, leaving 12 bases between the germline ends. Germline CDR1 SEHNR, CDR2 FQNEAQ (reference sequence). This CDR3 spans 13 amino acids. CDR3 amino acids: CASSLFANLEQYF. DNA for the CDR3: TGTGCCAGCAGCTTATTTGCGAATTTGGAGCAGTACTTC.

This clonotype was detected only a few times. Written as DNA, the CDR3 is TGTGCCAGCGGCCGAGACAGCCGTCCCTACAATGAGCAGTTCTTC. Translation gives CASGRDSRPYNEQFF. This rearrangement joins TRBV7-2 to TRBJ2-1, with D possibly matching TRBD1 (5 bases). The CDR3 consists of 15 residues. Germline V lookup: CDR1 SGHTA, CDR2 FQGNSA. The ends were cut back, 8 bases at V and 2 bases at J, with 16 bases in the middle. The full variable domain, with the rest looked up from reference TRBV7-2 and TRBJ2-1, is GAGVSQSPSNKVTEKGKDVELRCDPISGHTALYWYRQSLGQGLEFLIYFQGNSAPDKSGLPSDRFSAERTGGSVSTLTIQRTQQEDSAVYLCASGRDSRPYNEQFFGPGTRLTVL.

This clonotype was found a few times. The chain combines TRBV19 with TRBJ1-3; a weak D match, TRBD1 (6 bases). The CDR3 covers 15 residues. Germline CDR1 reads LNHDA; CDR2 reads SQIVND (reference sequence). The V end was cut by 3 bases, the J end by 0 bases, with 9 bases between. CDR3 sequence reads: CASSMDRYSGNTIYF. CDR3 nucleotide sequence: TGTGCCAGTAGTATGGACAGATACTCTGGAAACACCATATATTTT. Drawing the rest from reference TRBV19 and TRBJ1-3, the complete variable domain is DGGITQSPKYLFRKEGQNVTLSCEQNLNHDAMYWYRQDPGQGLRLIYYSQIVNDFQKGDIAEGYSVSREKKESFPLTVTSAQKNPTAFYLCASSMDRYSGNTIYFGEGSWLTVV.

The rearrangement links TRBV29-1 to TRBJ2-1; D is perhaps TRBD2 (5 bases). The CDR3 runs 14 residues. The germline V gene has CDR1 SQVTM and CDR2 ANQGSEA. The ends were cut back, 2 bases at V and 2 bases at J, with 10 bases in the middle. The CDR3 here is CSVEKAAAYNEQFF. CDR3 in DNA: TGCAGCGTTGAAAAAGCGGCTGCCTACAATGAGCAGTTCTTC.

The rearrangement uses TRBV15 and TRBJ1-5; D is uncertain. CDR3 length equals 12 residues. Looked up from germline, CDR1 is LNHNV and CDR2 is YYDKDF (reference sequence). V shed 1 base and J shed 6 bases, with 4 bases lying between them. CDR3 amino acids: CATSRGGQPQHF. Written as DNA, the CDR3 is TGTGCCACCAGCAGAGGGGGTCAGCCCCAGCATTTT.

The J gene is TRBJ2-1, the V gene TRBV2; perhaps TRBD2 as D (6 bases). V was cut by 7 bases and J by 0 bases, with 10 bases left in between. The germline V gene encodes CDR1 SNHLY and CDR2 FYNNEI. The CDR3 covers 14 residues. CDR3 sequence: CASIRRDSYNEQFF. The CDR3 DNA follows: TGTGCCAGCATCAGGCGGGACTCCTACAATGAGCAGTTCTTC.

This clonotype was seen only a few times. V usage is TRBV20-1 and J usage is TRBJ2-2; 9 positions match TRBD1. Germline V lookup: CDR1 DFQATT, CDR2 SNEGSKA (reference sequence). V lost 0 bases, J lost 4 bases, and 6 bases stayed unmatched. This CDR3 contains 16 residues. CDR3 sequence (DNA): TGCAGTGCTAGAGATAGGACAGGGGCAGGCACCGGGGAGCTGTTTTTT. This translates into CSARDRTGAGTGELFF.

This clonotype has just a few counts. The CDR3 here is CSASRMVGFSNQPQHF. DNA of the CDR3: TGCAGTGCTAGTAGAATGGTGGGATTCAGCAATCAGCCCCAGCATTTT. The chain links TRBV20-1 to TRBJ1-5, with unresolved D. The V gene lost 3 bases and the J gene lost 1 base, with 16 bases spanning the gap. From germline, CDR1 is DFQATT and CDR2 SNEGSKA (reference sequence). This CDR3 contains 16 residues.

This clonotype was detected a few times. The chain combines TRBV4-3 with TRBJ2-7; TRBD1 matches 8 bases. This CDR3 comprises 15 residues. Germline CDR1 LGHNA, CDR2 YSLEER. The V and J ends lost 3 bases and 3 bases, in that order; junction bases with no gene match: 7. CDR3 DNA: TGCGCCAGCAGCCAGAGGACAGGGCCCTACTACGAGCAGTACTTC. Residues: CASSQRTGPYYEQYF.

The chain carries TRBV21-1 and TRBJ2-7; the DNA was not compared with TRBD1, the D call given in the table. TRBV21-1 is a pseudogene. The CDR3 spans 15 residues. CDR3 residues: CASSLQSAPAREQYF. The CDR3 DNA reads TGTGCCAGCAGCCTCCAGTCGGCCCCGGCGCGCGAGCAGTACTTC.

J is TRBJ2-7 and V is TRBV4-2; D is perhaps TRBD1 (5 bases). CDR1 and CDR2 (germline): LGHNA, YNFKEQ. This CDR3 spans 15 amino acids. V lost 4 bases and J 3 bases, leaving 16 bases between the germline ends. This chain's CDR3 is CASSPRTSEVYEQYF. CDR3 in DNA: TGTGCCAGCAGCCCCAGGACATCTGAGGTCTACGAGCAGTACTTC.

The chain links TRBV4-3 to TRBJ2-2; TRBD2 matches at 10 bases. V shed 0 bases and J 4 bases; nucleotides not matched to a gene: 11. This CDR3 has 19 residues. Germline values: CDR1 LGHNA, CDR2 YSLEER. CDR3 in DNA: TGCGCCAGCAGCCAAGATGGGTTGTGGGGACTAGCGAGCACCGGGGAGCTGTTTTTT. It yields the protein CASSQDGLWGLASTGELFF.

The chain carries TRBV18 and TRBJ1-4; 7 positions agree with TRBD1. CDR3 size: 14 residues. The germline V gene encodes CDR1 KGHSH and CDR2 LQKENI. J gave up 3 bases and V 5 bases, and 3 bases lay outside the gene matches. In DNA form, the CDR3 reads TGTGCCAGCTCAACACAGGGGTCTAATGAAAAACTGTTTTTT. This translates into CASSTQGSNEKLFF.

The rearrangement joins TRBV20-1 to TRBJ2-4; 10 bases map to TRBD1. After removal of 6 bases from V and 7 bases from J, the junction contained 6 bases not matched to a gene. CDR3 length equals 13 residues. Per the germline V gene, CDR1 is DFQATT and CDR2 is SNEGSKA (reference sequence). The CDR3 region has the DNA TGCAGTGCCGTGAGGACAGGGGGGAACATTCAGTACTTC. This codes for CSAVRTGGNIQYF.

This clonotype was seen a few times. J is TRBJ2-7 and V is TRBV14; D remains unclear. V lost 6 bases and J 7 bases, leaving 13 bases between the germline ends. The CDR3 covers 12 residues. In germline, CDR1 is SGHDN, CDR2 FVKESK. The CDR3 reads CASSRVGWEQYF. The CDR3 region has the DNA TGTGCCAGCAGTCGGGTCGGATGGGAGCAGTACTTC. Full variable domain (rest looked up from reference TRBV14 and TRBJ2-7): EAGVTQFPSHSVIEKGQTVTLRCDPISGHDNLYWYRRVMGKEIKFLLHFVKESKQDESGMPNNRFLAERTGGTYSTLKVQPAELEDSGVYFCASSRVGWEQYFGPGTRLTVT.

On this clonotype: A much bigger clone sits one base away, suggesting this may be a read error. CDR3 sequence (DNA): TGTGCCAGCAGGGAACAGGGGGATACGCAGTATTTT. Residues: CASREQGDTQYF. This rearrangement joins TRBV12-3 or TRBV12-4 to TRBJ2-3, with TRBD1 identical over 7 bases. This CDR3 spans 12 amino acids. The J segment lost 6 bases and the V segment lost 6 bases, leaving 3 bases of the junction unmatched.

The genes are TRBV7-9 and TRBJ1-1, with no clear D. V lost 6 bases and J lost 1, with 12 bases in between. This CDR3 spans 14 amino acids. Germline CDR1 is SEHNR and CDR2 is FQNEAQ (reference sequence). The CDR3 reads CASSPLDRNTEAFF. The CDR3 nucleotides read TGTGCCAGCAGTCCTCTTGACCGGAACACTGAAGCTTTCTTT.